This TCR beta chain emerged from a study of blood T cell repertoires in COVID-19. Study details: Spain, Italy and the United States supplied samples that represented acute and convalescent COVID-19.

Trimming pared 2 bases from V and 8 bases from J, leaving 10 bases between. This CDR3 comprises 14 residues. The V gene's germline CDR1 is MDHEN and CDR2 SYDVKM. Authors' processing steps: Reference gene primer amplification gave estimated nucleated cell counts. Profiled with immunoSEQ multiplex PCR; TCRdb holds only in-frame clones, not every one. That table supplies the V and J calls and clone size; D and trimming were determined from the DNA. The repertoire holds about 280,000 clones, with 88% as singletons. This chain links TRBV28 with TRBJ1-6, with D possibly matching TRBD1 (6 bases). The sample was PBMCs or T cells enriched from blood (not recorded which). This receptor was identified in a woman aged 55-70 years in a cohort exposed to, infected with or recovered from COVID-19 (not recorded which). DNA of the CDR3: TGTGCCAGCAGTTTAGGGGGCGGATATTCACCCCTCCACTTT. This sequence encodes CASSLGGGYSPLHF.